A selection of T cell receptor beta chains follows, all from one sample in a study of shared clonotypes between healthy human individuals. Repertoires were generated with immunoSEQ multiplex PCR, while TCRdb's copy carries only in-frame clones and drops some. This sample yields around 2.5 million clones, of which 93% are seen a single time; 0.36% belongs to the top ten. Sequencing was carried out using naive CD4+ T cells from PBMCs. These receptors were taken from a young man in good health. Some clones in this sample may be carry-over from other donors' samples. CDR3s include the opening cysteine and the closing phenylalanine or tryptophan. The D gene is left open where the match is weak. A clone size is listed for some rows: how often the clone was seen (once, few, many), or a class if it is expanded.

V	J	D	size	CDR3	DNA
TRBV7-2	TRBJ1-4	TRBD1	once	CASSLGGQINEKLFF	TGTGCCAGCAGCTTAGGGGGACAGATTAATGAAAAACTGTTTTTT
TRBV27	TRBJ2-7	-	once	CASSPGIALGSYEQYF	TGTGCCAGCAGTCCGGGCATAGCCCTGGGCTCCTACGAGCAGTACTTC
TRBV5-4	TRBJ1-1	-	-	CASSPLPPRDTEAFF	TGTGCCAGCAGCCCCCTTCCCCCCAGGGACACTGAAGCTTTCTTT
TRBV7-7	TRBJ2-3	TRBD1	-	CASSLGQATDTQYF	TGTGCCAGCAGCTTGGGACAGGCCACAGATACGCAGTATTTT
TRBV2	TRBJ1-1	TRBD1	-	CASSRLGTGFSVAFF	TGTGCCAGCAGCCGACTTGGGACAGGTTTTAGCGTAGCTTTCTTT
TRBV29-1	TRBJ2-6	-	-	CSVEESGPGANVLTF	TGCAGCGTTGAAGAATCGGGCCCTGGGGCCAACGTCCTGACTTTC
TRBV6-5	TRBJ2-7	TRBD2	-	CASSYGASGLYEQYF	TGTGCCAGCAGTTACGGGGCTAGCGGACTCTACGAGCAGTACTTC
TRBV28	TRBJ2-5	-	few	CASSFSQRETQYF	TGTGCCAGCAGTTTTTCGCAGCGTGAGACCCAGTACTTC
TRBV6-1	TRBJ2-1	-	-	CASTPQPYNEQFF	TGTGCCAGCACGCCCCAACCCTACAATGAGCAGTTCTTC
TRBV7-2	TRBJ2-3	TRBD2	-	CASSFGAVAGGGTDTQYF	TGTGCCAGCAGCTTTGGAGCGGTAGCGGGAGGGGGGACAGATACGCAGTATTTT
TRBV7-9	TRBJ2-7	TRBD2	-	CASSKGLAGRSHEQYF	TGTGCCAGCAGCAAAGGACTAGCGGGGAGATCCCACGAGCAGTACTTC
TRBV28	TRBJ1-3	-	-	CAIAPPSGNTIYF	TGTGCCATCGCCCCCCCCTCTGGAAACACCATATATTTT
TRBV5-1	TRBJ1-5	-	-	CASSQGTADQPQHF	TGCGCCAGCAGCCAGGGGACGGCCGATCAGCCCCAGCATTTT
TRBV28	TRBJ1-1	-	-	CASSLGGNTEAFF	TGTGCCAGCAGTTTAGGGGGGAACACTGAAGCTTTCTTT
TRBV11-2	TRBJ2-2	-	few	CASSLVVFAGELFF	TGTGCCAGCAGCTTAGTTGTATTCGCCGGGGAGCTGTTTTTT
TRBV5-1	TRBJ2-1	TRBD2	-	CATRTSGYSYNEQFF	TGCGCCACCCGGACTAGCGGATATTCCTACAATGAGCAGTTCTTC
TRBV15	TRBJ1-5	-	-	CATRSRQGSNQPQHF	TGTGCCACCAGATCCCGCCAGGGGAGCAATCAGCCCCAGCATTTT
TRBV7-9	TRBJ1-4	TRBD1	-	CASSFRTGGPPGTNEKLFF	TGTGCCAGCAGCTTTAGGACAGGAGGGCCTCCAGGGACGAATGAAAAACTGTTTTTT
TRBV28	TRBJ1-2	-	-	CASSFGGQGGYTF	TGTGCCAGCAGTTTCGGCGGTCAAGGGGGCTACACCTTC
TRBV7-3	TRBJ1-1	-	once	CASSTGNTEAFF	TGTGCCAGCAGTACAGGGAACACTGAAGCTTTCTTT
TRBV9	TRBJ2-7	-	-	CASSVQGSSYEQYF	TGTGCCAGCAGCGTCCAGGGCAGCTCCTACGAGCAGTACTTC
TRBV11-2	TRBJ1-1	-	-	CASSLIQGGNTEAFF	TGTGCCAGCAGCTTGATCCAGGGTGGGAACACTGAAGCTTTCTTT
TRBV4-2	TRBJ2-1	TRBD2	-	CASTVRIAGGFIYEQFF	TGTGCCAGCACCGTCAGGATAGCGGGAGGGTTTATCTATGAGCAGTTCTTC
TRBV7-9	TRBJ1-1	-	-	CASSLEMNTEAFF	TGTGCCAGCAGCTTAGAGATGAACACTGAAGCTTTCTTT
TRBV6-5	TRBJ2-1	-	-	CASTYRDGAYNEQFF	TGTGCCAGCACTTACAGGGACGGGGCCTACAATGAGCAGTTCTTC
TRBV5-1	TRBJ2-2	-	-	CASSLRGTNTGELFF	TGCGCCAGCAGCTTGCGCGGGACCAACACCGGGGAGCTGTTTTTT
TRBV7-6	TRBJ2-1	TRBD2	-	CASSLWTSGRIRNEQFF	TGTGCCAGCAGCCTCTGGACTAGCGGGAGGATTCGCAATGAGCAGTTCTTC
TRBV7-9	TRBJ2-5	-	-	CASSVAVQETQYF	TGTGCCAGCAGCGTAGCGGTCCAAGAGACCCAGTACTTC
TRBV7-6	TRBJ1-5	-	-	CASSGIGNQPQHF	TGTGCCAGCAGCGGGATAGGCAATCAGCCCCAGCATTTT
TRBV5-5	TRBJ1-1	-	-	CASSLAVNTEAFF	TGTGCCAGCAGCTTGGCTGTGAACACTGAAGCTTTCTTT
TRBV7-3	TRBJ1-2	-	-	CASSPSGQNYGYTF	TGTGCCAGCAGCCCCTCGGGGCAGAACTATGGCTACACCTTC
TRBV11-2	TRBJ2-3	-	-	CASGWTGYADTQYF	TGTGCCAGCGGATGGACCGGATATGCAGATACGCAGTATTTT
TRBV19	TRBJ2-7	-	-	CASSSQLSSYEQYF	TGTGCCAGTAGTTCGCAGTTAAGCTCCTACGAGCAGTACTTC
TRBV11-2	TRBJ1-1	-	-	CASSLGGATTEAFF	TGTGCCAGCAGCTTAGGAGGGGCCACCACTGAAGCTTTCTTT
TRBV20-1	TRBJ2-7	TRBD2	-	CSVAGGWEQYF	TGCAGTGTAGCGGGAGGCTGGGAGCAGTACTTC
TRBV7-3	TRBJ1-1	TRBD1	-	CASSLTRDRAGTEAFF	TGTGCCAGCAGCTTAACCCGGGACAGGGCGGGCACTGAAGCTTTCTTT
TRBV11-3	TRBJ2-7	-	-	CASSLEGAPFYEQYF	TGTGCCAGCAGCTTAGAAGGGGCCCCTTTCTACGAGCAGTACTTC
TRBV2	TRBJ2-3	-	-	CASILRDTQYF	TGTGCCAGCATTCTTAGGGATACGCAGTATTTT
TRBV5-1	TRBJ2-7	-	-	CASSFEPQPGQYF	TGCGCCAGCAGCTTCGAGCCACAGCCGGGGCAGTACTTC
TRBV7-2	TRBJ2-7	TRBD2	-	CASSLEAGGFYEQYF	TGTGCCAGCAGCTTGGAAGCGGGAGGGTTCTACGAGCAGTACTTC
TRBV7-2	TRBJ2-7	-	-	CASSLAFAVYEQYF	TGTGCCAGCAGCTTAGCGTTCGCGGTCTACGAGCAGTACTTC
TRBV11-1	TRBJ1-2	-	-	CASSPRAGWNYGYTF	TGTGCCAGCAGCCCCCGGGCAGGGTGGAACTATGGCTACACCTTC
TRBV6-4	TRBJ2-7	TRBD2	-	CASSAVRGAGSYEQYF	TGTGCCAGCAGTGCCGTGCGGGGGGCGGGTTCCTACGAGCAGTACTTC
TRBV7-9	TRBJ1-1	-	-	CASSFGGAVTEAFF	TGTGCCAGCAGCTTCGGGGGGGCCGTCACTGAAGCTTTCTTT
TRBV28	TRBJ1-5	-	-	CAPTGPGRDQPQHF	TGTGCCCCAACGGGCCCTGGGAGGGATCAGCCCCAGCATTTT
TRBV18	TRBJ1-4	TRBD1	-	CASQRTGGDEKLFF	TGTGCCAGCCAACGGACAGGGGGCGATGAAAAACTGTTTTTT
TRBV7-2	TRBJ2-1	TRBD2	-	CASSWGLAGGTNEQFF	TGTGCCAGCAGTTGGGGACTAGCGGGAGGGACCAATGAGCAGTTCTTC
TRBV28	TRBJ1-4	TRBD1	-	CASTTTPGQGGSKLFF	TGTGCCAGCACCACGACCCCGGGACAGGGAGGGTCAAAACTGTTTTTT
TRBV14	TRBJ2-1	-	-	CASSQQLLREQFF	TGTGCCAGCAGCCAACAACTTCTCCGGGAGCAGTTCTTC
TRBV27	TRBJ2-7	-	-	CASRNAGIYDYEQYF	TGTGCCAGCAGAAATGCAGGGATTTACGACTACGAGCAGTACTTC
TRBV28	TRBJ1-5	TRBD1	-	CASRSGGSQPQHF	TGTGCCAGCAGGTCAGGGGGAAGTCAGCCCCAGCATTTT
TRBV7-3	TRBJ1-1	-	-	CASSRAVNTEAFF	TGTGCCAGCAGCCGGGCCGTGAACACTGAAGCTTTCTTT
TRBV5-6	TRBJ1-2	TRBD1	-	CASSSRGRFGYGYTF	TGTGCCAGCAGCTCCAGGGGGCGCTTTGGCTATGGCTACACCTTC
TRBV30	TRBJ2-5	-	-	CAWSWGWRGETQYF	TGTGCCTGGAGCTGGGGGTGGAGGGGAGAGACCCAGTACTTC